The 12 T cell receptor beta chains below all came from one sample that was sequenced in a study of PD-1 blockade in classical Hodgkin lymphoma. All trial patients relapsed after autologous stem cell transplantation. Here immunoSEQ multiplex PCR was the method, and the copy in TCRdb shows in-frame clones only, minus some. The data show approximately 10,000 clones, more than 85% seen once. The specimen comprised peripheral blood mononuclear cells (PBMCs), sampled at baseline. These receptors were obtained from a human donor with classical Hodgkin lymphoma.

The sample holds one count of this clone. This CDR3 reads CASSEQGVILETQYF. Written as DNA, the CDR3 is TGTGCCAGCAGTGAACAGGGGGTTATATTGGAGACCCAGTACTTC. The V call is TRBV25-1, the J call TRBJ2-5; 7 bases fit TRBD1. CDR1 is MGHDK, CDR2 SYGVNS, per germline. V was pared by 2 bases and J by 5 bases, with 8 bases of the junction left unmatched. The length of the CDR3 is 15 residues.

The chain links TRBV7-9 to TRBJ1-2; D ambiguous. Trimming removed 10 bases from V and 2 bases from J, with 8 bases in between. Germline CDR1 is SEHNR and CDR2 is FQNEAQ (reference sequence). CDR3 length: 11 amino acids. The CDR3 sequence is CATPGNYGYTF. The DNA of the CDR3 is TGTGCCACCCCCGGGAACTATGGCTACACCTTC.

The rearrangement uses TRBV12-2 and TRBJ2-7; the table's D gene call, TRBD1, was not cross checked with the DNA. TRBV12-2 represents a pseudogene. This CDR3 spans 18 amino acids. CDR3 protein: CASRSRLKPGEVSYEQYF. The CDR3 DNA reads TGTGCAAGTCGCTCCCGCCTAAAACCAGGGGAAGTCTCCTACGAGCAGTACTTC.

This chain connects TRBV11-1 to TRBJ2-1; D might be TRBD2 (6 bases). The CDR3 is 12 residues long. CDR1 SGHAT and CDR2 FQDESV come from the germline V gene (reference sequence). V lost 1 base to trimming and J lost 12 bases, with 10 bases between them. This chain's CDR3 is CASSLGREVQFF. Written as DNA, the CDR3 is TGTGCCAGCAGCTTAGGCAGGGAGGTGCAGTTCTTC.

The V and J genes are TRBV9 and TRBJ2-7; 10 bases agree with TRBD2. V lost 4 bases to trimming and J lost 0 bases; unmatched junction nucleotides: 13. Germline-derived CDR1 and CDR2 are SGDLS and YYNGEE. The CDR3 runs to 18 residues. CDR3 in amino acids: CASSRAPSGRAFSYEQYF. The CDR3 nucleotides are TGTGCCAGCAGCAGAGCACCGAGCGGGAGGGCTTTCTCCTACGAGCAGTACTTC.

The gene calls are TRBV4-2 and TRBJ1-1, with D unclear. There are 12 residues in the CDR3. The V end lost 7 bases, the J end lost 1 base, and 7 bases lay between the germline ends. CDR1 and CDR2 from the germline V gene are LGHNA and YNFKEQ. This CDR3 is CASKRGNTEAFF. The CDR3 DNA reads as TGTGCCAGCAAGCGGGGGAACACTGAAGCTTTCTTT.

This chain joins TRBV10-3 and TRBJ1-2; 8 bases are a match to TRBD1. V shed 6 bases and J 6 bases; nucleotides not matched to a gene: 12. The CDR3 length is 15 residues. Germline V gene sequence: CDR1 ENHRY, CDR2 SYGVKD. CDR3 protein: CAIRSGQGASNGYTF. CDR3 bases: TGTGCCATCAGGTCTGGACAGGGAGCTTCGAATGGCTACACCTTC.

V gene TRBV5-1 combines with J gene TRBJ1-4, with 9 bases lining up with TRBD1. Per the germline V gene, CDR1 is SGHRS and CDR2 is YFSETQ. This CDR3 spans 19 amino acids. J was trimmed by 11 bases and V by 4 bases; bases with no gene match: 24. The CDR3 loop reads CASSEGGYRPGQGIVKLFF. The CDR3 coding sequence is TGCGCCAGCAGCGAGGGCGGATACCGACCGGGACAGGGAATAGTGAAACTGTTTTTT.

The chain recombines TRBV27 with TRBJ1-1; D may be TRBD1 (6 bases). V was clipped by 1 base and J by 0 bases, with 12 bases between them. CDR1 is MNHEY, CDR2 SMNVEV, per germline (reference sequence). The CDR3 totals 16 residues. In nucleotides, the CDR3 is TGTGCCAGCAGTTTATACCAGGGGATTATGAACACTGAAGCTTTCTTT. Its translation: CASSLYQGIMNTEAFF.

This rearrangement joins TRBV4-1 to TRBJ2-7; weak D call: TRBD2 (6 bases). This CDR3 has 14 residues. Germline CDR1 reads MGHRA; CDR2 reads YSYEKL. V lost 0 bases, J lost 10 bases, and 16 bases lay in between. Here the CDR3 DNA reads TGCGCCAGCAGCCAAGAAAAACTAGCCGACGGACAGTACTTC. Translation: CASSQEKLADGQYF.

The V and J genes are TRBV7-8 and TRBJ2-5; tentatively, D is TRBD2 (5 bases). The DNA matches TRBJ2-7 better at its end, which makes the J call doubtful. Germline assignment: CDR1 SGHVS and CDR2 FQNEAQ. The length of the CDR3 is 17 residues. This CDR3 reads CASSLALWESRRNEQYF. CDR3 nucleotide sequence: TGTGCCAGCAGCTTAGCGCTATGGGAGTCGCGGAGAAACGAGCAGTACTTC.

V gene TRBV11-1 combines with J gene TRBJ2-5, with a weak D call TRBD1 (7 bases). Germline V gene data show CDR1 as SGHAT and CDR2 as FQDESV (reference sequence). Trimming removed 2 bases at V and 7 bases at J, with 20 bases between. This CDR3 region has 16 residues. The CDR3 bases are TGTGCCAGCAGCTTAACGAGGATAGCCAGGGGGGTGACCCAGTACTTC. Translated, it gives CASSLTRIARGVTQYF. Full variable domain (rest looked up from reference TRBV11-1 and TRBJ2-5): EAEVAQSPRYKITEKSQAVAFWCDPISGHATLYWYRQILGQGPELLVQFQDESVVDDSQLPKDRFSAERLKGVDSTLKIQPAELGDSAMYLCASSLTRIARGVTQYFGPGTRLLVL.